This T cell receptor beta chain was profiled in a study of T cells in Graves' hyperthyroidism and ophthalmopathy. This clonotype appeared many times. What it recognizes is unknown. Germline values: CDR1 DFQATT, CDR2 SNEGSKA (reference sequence). This CDR3 spans 13 amino acids. Trimming shortened V by 3 bases and J by 2 bases, and 11 bases separated the two germline ends. Study-level points and caveats: In blood, most of the thyroid clonotypes expanded above 0.001 were also present. Ophthalmopathy could be told apart from stable hyperthyroidism with a 13 V-J model.

Researchers took RNA transcripts and amplified the TCR beta CDR3 regions from them. HTBI primers were used for first-round RT-PCR of the TCR CDR3. Via MiXCR, TCRdb re-called the multiplex PCR reads, giving one row per CDR3 protein. Among some 500,000 distinct CDR3 sequences, 13% to 15% were seen once, and the ten largest hold roughly 17%. No progression to ophthalmopathy during 18 months of follow-up defined stable disease. Diagnosis of hyperthyroidism was new in patients aged 18 to 65, and its duration was under 2 months. This receptor was obtained from a woman aged 18-35 years with Graves' hyperthyroidism. V is TRBV20-1 and J is TRBJ2-7; D unresolved. The sequenced material came from blood. CDR3 in amino acids: CSASDPGAYEQYF. DNA for the CDR3: TGCAGTGCTAGCGACCCGGGCGCCTACGAGCAGTACTTC.